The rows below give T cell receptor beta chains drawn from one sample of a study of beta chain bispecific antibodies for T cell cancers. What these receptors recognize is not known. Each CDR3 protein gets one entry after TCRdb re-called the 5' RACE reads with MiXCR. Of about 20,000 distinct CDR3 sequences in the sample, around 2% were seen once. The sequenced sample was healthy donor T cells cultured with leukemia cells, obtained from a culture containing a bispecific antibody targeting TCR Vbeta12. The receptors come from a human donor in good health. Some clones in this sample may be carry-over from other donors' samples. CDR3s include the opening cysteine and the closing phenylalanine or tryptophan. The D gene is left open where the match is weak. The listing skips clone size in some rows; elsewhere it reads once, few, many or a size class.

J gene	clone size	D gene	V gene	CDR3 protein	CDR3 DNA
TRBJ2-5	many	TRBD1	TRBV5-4	CASSYGQGMETQYF	TGTGCCAGCAGCTATGGACAGGGGATGGAGACCCAGTACTTC
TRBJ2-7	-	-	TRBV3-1	CASSHGTHEQYF	TGTGCCAGCAGCCATGGTACCCACGAGCAGTACTTC
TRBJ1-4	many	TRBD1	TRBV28	CASSLSRQGPPEKLFF	TGTGCCAGCAGTCTTTCGCGACAGGGCCCTCCTGAAAAACTGTTTTTT
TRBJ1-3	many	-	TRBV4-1	CASSQVLPGLAGNTIYF	TGCGCCAGCAGCCAAGTCTTGCCAGGGTTGGCTGGAAACACCATATATTTT
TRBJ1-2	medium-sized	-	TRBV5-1	CASSPGGGYTF	TGCGCCAGCAGCCCCGGTGGTGGCTACACCTTC
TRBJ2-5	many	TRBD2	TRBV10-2	CASSGAGGPETQYF	TGCGCCAGCAGTGGAGCGGGGGGGCCTGAGACCCAGTACTTC
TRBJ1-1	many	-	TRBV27	CASSGHMNTEAFF	TGTGCCAGCAGTGGACATATGAACACTGAAGCTTTCTTT
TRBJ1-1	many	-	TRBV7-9	CASTLGSTEAFF	TGTGCCAGCACTCTGGGGAGCACTGAAGCTTTCTTT
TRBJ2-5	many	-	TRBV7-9	CASSLAGQGQTQYF	TGTGCCAGCAGCCTAGCTGGCCAGGGACAGACCCAGTACTTC
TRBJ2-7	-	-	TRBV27	CASSFQGPGSEQYF	TGTGCCAGCAGTTTCCAGGGACCGGGAAGCGAGCAGTACTTC
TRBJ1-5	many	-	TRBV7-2	CASSLQGDSNQPQHF	TGTGCCAGCAGCCTTCAGGGAGATAGCAATCAGCCCCAGCATTTT
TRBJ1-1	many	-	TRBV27	CASSLLGDDTEAFF	TGTGCCAGCAGTTTACTTGGGGACGACACTGAAGCTTTCTTT
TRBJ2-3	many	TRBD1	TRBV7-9	CASSPHPLKTGGRDTQYF	TGTGCCAGCAGCCCACACCCTCTGAAAACAGGGGGCAGAGATACGCAGTATTTT
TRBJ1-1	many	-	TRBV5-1	CASSLPGGTEAFF	TGCGCCAGCAGCTTACCCGGTGGAACTGAAGCTTTCTTT
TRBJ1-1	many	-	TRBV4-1	CASSQDVAGRFEAFF	TGCGCCAGCAGCCAAGATGTGGCCGGGAGGTTTGAAGCTTTCTTT
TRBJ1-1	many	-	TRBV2	CASSLPGSSRAFF	TGTGCCAGCAGTCTCCCGGGGTCGTCCCGAGCTTTCTTT
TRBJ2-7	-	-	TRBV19	CASSLTGDSYEQYF	TGTGCCAGTAGTCTTACAGGAGATTCCTACGAGCAGTACTTC
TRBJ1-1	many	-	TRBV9	CASRAGTGEEAFF	TGTGCCAGCAGGGCCGGGACGGGCGAAGAAGCTTTCTTT
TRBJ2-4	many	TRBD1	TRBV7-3	CASRETGVIAKNIQYF	TGTGCCAGCAGGGAAACAGGGGTTATAGCCAAAAACATTCAGTACTTC
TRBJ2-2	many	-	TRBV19	CASRGGVGELFF	TGTGCCAGTAGAGGAGGGGTCGGGGAGCTGTTTTTT
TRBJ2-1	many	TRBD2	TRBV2	CASSELGTSVNEQFF	TGTGCCAGCAGTGAATTGGGGACTAGCGTCAATGAGCAGTTCTTC
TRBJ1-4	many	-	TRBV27	CASSLGNPGEKLFF	TGTGCCAGCAGTTTAGGAAATCCGGGGGAAAAACTGTTTTTT
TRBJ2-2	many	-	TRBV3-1	CASCLNSGAGELFF	TGTGCCAGCTGCCTCAATAGCGGAGCCGGGGAGCTGTTTTTT
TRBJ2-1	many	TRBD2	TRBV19	CASSISAGGYNEQFF	TGTGCCAGTAGTATATCGGCGGGGGGGTACAATGAGCAGTTCTTC
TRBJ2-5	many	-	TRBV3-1	CASSLGAETQYF	TGTGCCAGCAGCCTCGGGGCGGAGACCCAGTACTTC
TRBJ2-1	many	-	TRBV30	CAWISRGTPYNEQFF	TGTGCCTGGATCTCCCGGGGGACCCCCTACAATGAGCAGTTCTTC
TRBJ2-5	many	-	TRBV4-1	CASSRIDSQETQYF	TGCGCCAGCAGCCGAATCGACAGCCAAGAGACCCAGTACTTC
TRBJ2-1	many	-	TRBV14	CASSQEEQRRWQGSYNEQFF	TGTGCCAGCAGCCAAGAAGAACAGAGGAGGTGGCAGGGCTCCTACAATGAGCAGTTCTTC
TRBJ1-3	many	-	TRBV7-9	CASSFRTAASGNTIYF	TGTGCCAGCAGCTTTCGGACAGCAGCCTCTGGAAACACCATATATTTT
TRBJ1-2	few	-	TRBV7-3	CASSSSAQPAGYTF	TGTGCCAGCAGCTCGAGTGCCCAGCCCGCTGGCTACACCTTC
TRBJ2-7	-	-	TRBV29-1	CSVEDRGSYEQYF	TGCAGCGTTGAAGACAGGGGCTCCTACGAGCAGTACTTC
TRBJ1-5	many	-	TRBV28	CASSLTTVNQPQHF	TGTGCCAGCAGTTTGACGACAGTCAATCAGCCCCAGCATTTT
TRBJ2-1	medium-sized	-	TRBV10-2	CASRGDGDNEQFF	TGCGCCAGCAGGGGGGATGGAGACAATGAGCAGTTCTTC
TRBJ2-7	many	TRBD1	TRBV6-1	CASSEGTGATYEQYF	TGTGCCAGCAGTGAAGGAACAGGGGCCACCTACGAGCAGTACTTC
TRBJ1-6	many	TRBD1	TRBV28	CASSFEGAGSPLHF	TGTGCCAGCAGTTTTGAGGGGGCTGGTTCACCCCTCCACTTT
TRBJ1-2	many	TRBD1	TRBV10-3	CAISGAGGRDGYTF	TGTGCCATCAGTGGGGCAGGGGGGCGAGATGGCTACACCTTC
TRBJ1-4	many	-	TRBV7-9	CASSFSTATNEKLFF	TGTGCCAGCAGCTTCTCCACGGCAACTAATGAAAAACTGTTTTTT
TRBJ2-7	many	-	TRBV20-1	CSARGPLREFSDYEQYF	TGCAGTGCTAGGGGGCCCCTCAGGGAATTCTCGGACTACGAGCAGTACTTC
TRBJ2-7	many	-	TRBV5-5	CASSVVGNEQYF	TGTGCCAGCAGCGTCGTAGGTAACGAGCAGTACTTC
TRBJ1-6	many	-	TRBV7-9	CASSYSRDQNSPLHF	TGTGCCAGCAGCTACTCCAGGGACCAGAATTCACCCCTCCACTTT
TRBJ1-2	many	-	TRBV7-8	CASSLKPGNYGYTF	TGTGCCAGCAGCTTAAAGCCCGGAAACTATGGCTACACCTTC
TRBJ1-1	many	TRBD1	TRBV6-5	CASSYSAGGMNTEAFF	TGTGCCAGCAGTTACTCAGCAGGGGGCATGAACACTGAAGCTTTCTTT
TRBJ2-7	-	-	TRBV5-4	CASSQHKTYEQYF	TGTGCCAGCAGCCAACACAAAACCTACGAGCAGTACTTC
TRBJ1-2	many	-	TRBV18	CASSEGGANYGYTF	TGTGCCAGCTCTGAGGGGGGAGCTAACTATGGCTACACCTTC
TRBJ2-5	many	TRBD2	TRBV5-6	CASSFRTSLRGETQYF	TGTGCCAGCAGCTTCAGGACTAGCCTACGGGGAGAGACCCAGTACTTC
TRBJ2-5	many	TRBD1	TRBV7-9	CASRNNRGPQETQYF	TGTGCCAGCAGAAATAACAGGGGGCCTCAAGAGACCCAGTACTTC
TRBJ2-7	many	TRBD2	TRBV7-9	CASSLKSGLAKYEQYF	TGTGCCAGCTCATTAAAATCGGGACTAGCGAAGTACGAGCAGTACTTC
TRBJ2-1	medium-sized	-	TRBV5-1	CASSPAAGIDEQFF	TGCGCCAGCAGCCCAGCGGCGGGCATCGATGAGCAGTTCTTC
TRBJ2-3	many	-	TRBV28	CASSLRKDTDTQYF	TGTGCCAGCAGTTTAAGGAAGGACACAGATACGCAGTATTTT
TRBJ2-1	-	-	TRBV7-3	CASSFYICSARGTGYNEQFF	-
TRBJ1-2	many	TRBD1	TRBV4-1	CASSQDEDRGVDGYTF	TGCGCCAGCAGCCAAGATGAGGACAGGGGCGTAGATGGCTACACCTTC
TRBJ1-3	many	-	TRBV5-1	CASSPSPSSGNTIYF	TGCGCCAGCAGCCCAAGTCCGAGCTCTGGAAACACCATATATTTT
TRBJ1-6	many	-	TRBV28	CASSFDSPLHF	TGTGCCAGCAGTTTCGATTCACCCCTCCACTTT